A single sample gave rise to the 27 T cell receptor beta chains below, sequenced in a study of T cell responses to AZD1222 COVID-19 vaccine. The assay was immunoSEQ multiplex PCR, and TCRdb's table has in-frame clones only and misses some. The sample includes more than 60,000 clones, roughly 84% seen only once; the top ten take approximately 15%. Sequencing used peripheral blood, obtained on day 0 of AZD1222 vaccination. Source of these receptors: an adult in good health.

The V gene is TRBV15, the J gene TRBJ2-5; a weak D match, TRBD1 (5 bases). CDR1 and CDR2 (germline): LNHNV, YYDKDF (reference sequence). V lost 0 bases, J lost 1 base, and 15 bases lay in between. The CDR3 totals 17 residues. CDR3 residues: CATSRDLGAILQETQYF. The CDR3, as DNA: TGTGCCACCAGCAGAGATCTTGGGGCGATACTCCAAGAGACCCAGTACTTC. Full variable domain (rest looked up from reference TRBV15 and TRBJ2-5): DAMVIQNPRYQVTQFGKPVTLSCSQTLNHNVMYWYQQKSSQAPKLLFHYYDKDFNNEADTPDNFQSRRPNTSFCFLDIRSPGLGDTAMYLCATSRDLGAILQETQYFGPGTRLLVL.

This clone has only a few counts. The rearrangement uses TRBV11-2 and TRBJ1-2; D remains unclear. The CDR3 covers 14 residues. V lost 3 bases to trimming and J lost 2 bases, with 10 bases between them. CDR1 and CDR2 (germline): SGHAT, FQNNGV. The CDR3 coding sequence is TGTGCCAGCAGCTTCAGGACCAACAACTATGGCTACACCTTC. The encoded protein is CASSFRTNNYGYTF.

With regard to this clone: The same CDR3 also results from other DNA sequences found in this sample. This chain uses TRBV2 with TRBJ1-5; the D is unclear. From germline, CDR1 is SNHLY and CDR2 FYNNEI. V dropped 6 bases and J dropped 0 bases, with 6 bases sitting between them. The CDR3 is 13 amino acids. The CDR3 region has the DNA TGTGCCAGCAGACGTGATAGCAATCAGCCCCAGCATTTT. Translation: CASRRDSNQPQHF.

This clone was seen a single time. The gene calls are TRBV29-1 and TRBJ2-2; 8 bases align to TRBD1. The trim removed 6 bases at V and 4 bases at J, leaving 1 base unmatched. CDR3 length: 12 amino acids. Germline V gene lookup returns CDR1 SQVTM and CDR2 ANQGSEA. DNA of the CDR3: TGCAGCGTAGACAGGGGCACCGGGGAGCTGTTTTTT. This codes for CSVDRGTGELFF.

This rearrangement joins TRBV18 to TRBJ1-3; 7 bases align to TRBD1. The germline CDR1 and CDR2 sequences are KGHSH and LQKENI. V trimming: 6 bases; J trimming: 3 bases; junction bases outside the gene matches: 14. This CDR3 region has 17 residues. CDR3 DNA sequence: TGTGCCAGCTCCCCTTACCCACAGGGGATTGGTGGAAACACCATATATTTT. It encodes CASSPYPQGIGGNTIYF.

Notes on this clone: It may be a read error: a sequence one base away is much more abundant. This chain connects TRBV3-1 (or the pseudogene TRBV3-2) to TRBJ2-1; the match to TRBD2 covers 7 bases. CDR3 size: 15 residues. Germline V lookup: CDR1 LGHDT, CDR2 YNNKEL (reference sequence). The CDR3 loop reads CTSSQVGGTALVQFF. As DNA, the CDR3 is TGTACCAGCAGCCAAGTGGGGGGGACCGCCCTTGTGCAGTTCTTC.

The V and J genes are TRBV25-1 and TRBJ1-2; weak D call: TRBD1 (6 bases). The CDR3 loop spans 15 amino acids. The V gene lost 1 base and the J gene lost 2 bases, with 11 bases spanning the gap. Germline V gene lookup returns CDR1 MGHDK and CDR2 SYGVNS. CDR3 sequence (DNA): TGTGCCAGCAGTGAATTTGTTGGGGGCAACTATGGCTACACCTTC. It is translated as CASSEFVGGNYGYTF.

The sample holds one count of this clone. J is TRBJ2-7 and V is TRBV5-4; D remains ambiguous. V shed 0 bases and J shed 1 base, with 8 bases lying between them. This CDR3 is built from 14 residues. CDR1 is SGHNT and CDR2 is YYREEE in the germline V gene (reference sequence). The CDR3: CASSLEWGSYEQYF. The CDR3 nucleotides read TGTGCCAGCAGCTTGGAATGGGGTTCCTACGAGCAGTACTTC.

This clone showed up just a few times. Here the CDR3 reads CASSQTRRRETQYF. CDR3 DNA: TGTGCCAGCAGCCAAACCAGGAGGAGAGAGACCCAGTACTTC. This chain connects TRBV3-1 (or the pseudogene TRBV3-2) to TRBJ2-5; maybe TRBD2 (5 bases). V was trimmed by 2 bases and J by 4 bases, leaving 11 bases between them. The CDR3 totals 14 residues. Germline values: CDR1 LGHDT, CDR2 YNNKEL (reference sequence).

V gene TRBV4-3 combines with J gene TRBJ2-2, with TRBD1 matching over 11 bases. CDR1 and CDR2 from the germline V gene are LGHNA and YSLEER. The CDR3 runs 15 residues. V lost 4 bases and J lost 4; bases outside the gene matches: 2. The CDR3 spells CASSLGQGVTGELFF. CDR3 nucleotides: TGCGCCAGCAGCCTGGGACAGGGGGTCACCGGGGAGCTGTTTTTT.

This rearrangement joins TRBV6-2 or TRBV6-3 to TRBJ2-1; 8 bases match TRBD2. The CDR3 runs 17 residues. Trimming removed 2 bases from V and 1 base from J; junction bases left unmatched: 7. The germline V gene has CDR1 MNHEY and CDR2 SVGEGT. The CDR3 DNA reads TGTGCCAGCAGTTACGCTTCTAGCGGGTATTCCTACAATGAGCAGTTCTTC. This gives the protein CASSYASSGYSYNEQFF.

CDR3 amino acids: CASSTSTGGNTEAFF. CDR3 DNA sequence: TGTGCCAGCAGTACATCGACAGGGGGAAACACTGAAGCTTTCTTT. The V gene is TRBV28, the J gene TRBJ1-1, with TRBD1 identical over 9 bases. The CDR3 is made up of 15 amino acids. V lost 5 bases and J lost 2; bases outside the gene matches: 6. The germline gives CDR1 MDHEN, CDR2 SYDVKM.

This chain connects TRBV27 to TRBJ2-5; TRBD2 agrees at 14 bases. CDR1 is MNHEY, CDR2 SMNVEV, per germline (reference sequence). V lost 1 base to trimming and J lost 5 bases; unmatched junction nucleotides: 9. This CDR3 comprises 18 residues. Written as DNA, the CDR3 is TGTGCCAGCAGTTTATTGACTAGCGGGGGGGTGGGGTTGGAGACCCAGTACTTC. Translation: CASSLLTSGGVGLETQYF.

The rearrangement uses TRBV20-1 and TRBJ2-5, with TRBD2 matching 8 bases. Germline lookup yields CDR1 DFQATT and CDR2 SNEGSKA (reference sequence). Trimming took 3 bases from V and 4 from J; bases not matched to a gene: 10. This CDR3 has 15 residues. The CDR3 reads CSASRLAGARETQYF. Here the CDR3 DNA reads TGCAGTGCTAGTCGGCTAGCGGGCGCCAGAGAGACCCAGTACTTC.

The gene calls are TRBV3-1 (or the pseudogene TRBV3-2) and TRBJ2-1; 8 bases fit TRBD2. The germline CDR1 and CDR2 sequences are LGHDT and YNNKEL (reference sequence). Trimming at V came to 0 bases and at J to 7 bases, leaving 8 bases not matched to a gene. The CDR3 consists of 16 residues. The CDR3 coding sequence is TGTGCCAGCAGCCAAGATCAGCGGGAGATTGATAATGAGCAGTTCTTC. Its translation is CASSQDQREIDNEQFF.

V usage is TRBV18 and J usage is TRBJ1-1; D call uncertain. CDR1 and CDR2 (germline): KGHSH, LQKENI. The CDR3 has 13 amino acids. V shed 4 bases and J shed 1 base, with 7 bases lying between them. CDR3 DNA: TGTGCCAGCTCACGAGATTGGAACACTGAAGCTTTCTTT. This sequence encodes CASSRDWNTEAFF. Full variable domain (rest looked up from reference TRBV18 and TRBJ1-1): NAGVMQNPRHLVRRRGQEARLRCSPMKGHSHVYWYRQLPEEGLKFMVYLQKENIIDESGMPKERFSAEFPKEGPSILRIQQVVRGDSAAYFCASSRDWNTEAFFGQGTRLTVV.

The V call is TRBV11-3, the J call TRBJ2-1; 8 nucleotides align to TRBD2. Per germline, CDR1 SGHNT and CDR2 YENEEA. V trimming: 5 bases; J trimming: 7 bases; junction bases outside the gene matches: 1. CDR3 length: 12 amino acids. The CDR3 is CASSPSGNEQFF. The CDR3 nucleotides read TGTGCCAGCAGCCCTAGCGGGAATGAGCAGTTCTTC.

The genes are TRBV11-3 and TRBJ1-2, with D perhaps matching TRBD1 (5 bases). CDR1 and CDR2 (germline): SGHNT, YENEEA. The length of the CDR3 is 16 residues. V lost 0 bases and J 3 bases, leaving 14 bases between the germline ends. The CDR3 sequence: CASSLDPGSRDYGYTF. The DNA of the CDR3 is TGTGCCAGCAGCTTAGATCCAGGGAGCAGGGACTATGGCTACACCTTC.

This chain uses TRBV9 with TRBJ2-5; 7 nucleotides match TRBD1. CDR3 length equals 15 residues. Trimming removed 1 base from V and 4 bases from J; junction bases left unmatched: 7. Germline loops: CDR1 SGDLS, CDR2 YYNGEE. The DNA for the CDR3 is TGTGCCAGCAGCGTATGGGACAGTGGAGGAGAGACCCAGTACTTC. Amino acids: CASSVWDSGGETQYF.

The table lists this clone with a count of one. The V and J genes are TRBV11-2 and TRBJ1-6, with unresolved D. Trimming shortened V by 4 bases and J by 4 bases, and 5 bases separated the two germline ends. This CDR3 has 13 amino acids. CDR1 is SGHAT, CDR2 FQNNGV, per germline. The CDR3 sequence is CASSSVYNSPLHF. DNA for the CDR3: TGTGCCAGCAGCTCCGTATATAATTCACCCCTCCACTTT.

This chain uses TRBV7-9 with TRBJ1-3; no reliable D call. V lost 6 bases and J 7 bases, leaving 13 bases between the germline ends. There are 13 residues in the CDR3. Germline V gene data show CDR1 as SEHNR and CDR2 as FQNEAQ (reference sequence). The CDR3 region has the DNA TGTGCCAGCAGTTTTAACGCCCAGAACACCATATATTTT. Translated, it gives CASSFNAQNTIYF.

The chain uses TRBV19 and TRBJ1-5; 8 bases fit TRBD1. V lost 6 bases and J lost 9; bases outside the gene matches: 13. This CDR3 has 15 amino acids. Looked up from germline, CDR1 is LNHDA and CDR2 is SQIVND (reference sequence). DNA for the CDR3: TGTGCCAGTAGGTGGACAGGGTCAATCGGAGGGCCCCAGCATTTT. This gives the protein CASRWTGSIGGPQHF.

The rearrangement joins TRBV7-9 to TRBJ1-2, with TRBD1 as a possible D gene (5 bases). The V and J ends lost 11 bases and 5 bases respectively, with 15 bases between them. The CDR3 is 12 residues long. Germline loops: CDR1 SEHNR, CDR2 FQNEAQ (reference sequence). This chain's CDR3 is CASGRRLYGYTF. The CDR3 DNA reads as TGTGCCTCGGGGCGGCGACTTTATGGCTACACCTTC.

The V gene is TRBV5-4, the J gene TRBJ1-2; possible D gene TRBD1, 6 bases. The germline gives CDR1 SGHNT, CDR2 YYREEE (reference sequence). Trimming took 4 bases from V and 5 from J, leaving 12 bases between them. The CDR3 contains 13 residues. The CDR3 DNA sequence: TGTGCCAGCAGCCAGGACAGCCAGTATGGCTACACCTTC. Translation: CASSQDSQYGYTF.

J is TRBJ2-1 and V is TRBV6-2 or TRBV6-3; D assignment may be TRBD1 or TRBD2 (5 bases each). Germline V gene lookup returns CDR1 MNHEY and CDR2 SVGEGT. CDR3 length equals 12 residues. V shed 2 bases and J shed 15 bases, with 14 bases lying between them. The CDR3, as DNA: TGTGCCAGCAGTTACGGGACGGAGGTGGTGTTCTTC. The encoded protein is CASSYGTEVVFF.

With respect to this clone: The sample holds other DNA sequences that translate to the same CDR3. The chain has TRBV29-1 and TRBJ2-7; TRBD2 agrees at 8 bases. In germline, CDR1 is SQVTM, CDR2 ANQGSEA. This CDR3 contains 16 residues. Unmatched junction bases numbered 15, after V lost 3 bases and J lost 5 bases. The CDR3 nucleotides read TGCAGCGTTGATTCTCCGTCGGACGGGAGGGCCGACGAGCAGTACTTC. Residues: CSVDSPSDGRADEQYF.

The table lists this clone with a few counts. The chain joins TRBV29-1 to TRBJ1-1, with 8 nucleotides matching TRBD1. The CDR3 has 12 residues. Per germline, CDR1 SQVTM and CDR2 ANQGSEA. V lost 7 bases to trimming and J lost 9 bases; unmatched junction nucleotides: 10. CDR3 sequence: CSGSDREHQAFF. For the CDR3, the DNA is TGCAGCGGATCGGACAGGGAACATCAAGCTTTCTTT.